The table lists the clone carrying this T cell receptor beta chain with many counts. The antigen remains undetermined. CDR1 and CDR2 from the germline V gene are SGHTS and YDEGEE. V was trimmed by 2 bases and J by 1 base, leaving 11 bases between them. The length of the CDR3 is 15 residues. Among ophthalmopathy patients, the Clinical Activity Score reached at least 3, the NOSPECS grade reached at least 4, and duration remained under 3 months. Lactation, pregnancy, other autoimmune disease or uncontrolled infection led to exclusion of patients. Authors of the study amplified TCR beta CDR3 regions from RNA transcripts. An initial round of RT-PCR targeting the TCR CDR3 relied on the HTBI primer set. One entry per CDR3 protein, called by TCRdb with MiXCR from the multiplex PCR reads. This sample has hundreds of thousands of distinct CDR3 sequences, with approximately 14% found just once. The sample is drawn from a study of T cells in Graves' hyperthyroidism and ophthalmopathy. Overall study findings and caveats: Onset of ophthalmopathy came a median 6.5 months after the model predicted it.

The receptor's source is a woman between 50 and 59 years old with Graves' ophthalmopathy. The J gene is TRBJ2-3, the V gene TRBV5-8, with no clear D. Sequencing used blood. DNA of the CDR3: TGTGCCAGCAGCTTCCAGATCGGAGGCACAGATACGCAGTATTTT. This gives the protein CASSFQIGGTDTQYF.